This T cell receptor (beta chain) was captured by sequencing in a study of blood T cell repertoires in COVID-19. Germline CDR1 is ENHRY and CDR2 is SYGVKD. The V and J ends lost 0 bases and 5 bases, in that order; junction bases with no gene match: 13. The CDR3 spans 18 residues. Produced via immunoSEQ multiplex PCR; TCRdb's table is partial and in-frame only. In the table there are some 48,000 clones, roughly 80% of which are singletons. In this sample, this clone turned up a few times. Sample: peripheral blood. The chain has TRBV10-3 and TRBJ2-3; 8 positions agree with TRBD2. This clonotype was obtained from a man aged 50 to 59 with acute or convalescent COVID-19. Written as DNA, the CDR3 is TGTGCCATCAGTGAGTCGGGTTCAGGCGGGGGGTCCGGAGATACGCAGTATTTT. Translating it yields CAISESGSGGGSGDTQYF.